The T cell receptor (beta chain) described here comes from a study of T cells after yellow fever vaccination. The CDR3 sequence is 14 residues long. Trimming pared 3 bases from V and 0 bases from J, leaving 8 bases between. CDR1 and CDR2 from the germline V gene are SGHVS and FNYEAQ. This clonotype was seen repeatedly, ten times or more. In TCRdb, the 5' RACE reads were re-called with MiXCR into one record per CDR3 protein. The data hold over 200,000 distinct CDR3 sequences, with more than 6.5% observed a single time. The chain recombines TRBV7-6 with TRBJ1-1, with D tentatively TRBD1 (5 bases). Material: CD4+ T cells sorted from PBMCs, obtained on the day of the yellow fever booster vaccination. This receptor was taken from a young man who received the YFV17D yellow fever vaccine. This chain's CDR3 is CASSLTELNTEAFF. In DNA form, the CDR3 reads TGTGCCAGCAGCTTGACAGAACTGAACACTGAAGCTTTCTTT.